This is a list of T cell receptor beta chains from one sample in a study of blood T cells in healthy people across ages. TCRdb itself ran the 5' RACE reads through MiXCR, one entry per CDR3 protein. In the table there are hundreds of thousands of distinct CDR3 sequences, roughly 49% of which are singletons. Sequencing was performed on blood. Every receptor here comes from a woman aged 55-70 years in good health. Each CDR3 is given with its conserved first and last residue.

cdr3_aa	v_call	j_call
CASSEPGAPENEQFF	TRBV2	TRBJ2-1
CASSVVQGDTQYF	TRBV9	TRBJ2-3
CASSLVGQGYEQYF	TRBV5-1	TRBJ2-7
CASSPHLREASHEQYF	TRBV5-1	TRBJ2-7
CASSQEVAADGRGYTF	TRBV4-1	TRBJ1-2
CASSLGQGILLHF	TRBV7-2	TRBJ1-6
CASSIAGGRYGYTF	TRBV9	TRBJ1-2
CSASLGRTTDTQYF	TRBV20-1	TRBJ2-3
CASSLTEDYNEQYF	TRBV27	TRBJ2-5
CSVATGDTEAFF	TRBV29-1	TRBJ1-1
CAITGQPYYGYTF	TRBV10-3	TRBJ1-2
CASSPMTPSGYTF	TRBV5-1	TRBJ1-2
CASNLRDRAFGYTF	TRBV6-1	TRBJ1-2
CASSSRSTSGRDTQYF	TRBV5-6	TRBJ2-3